The clone carrying this T cell receptor beta chain has at least ten counts. Its antigen is still unknown. V shed 4 bases and J shed 6 bases, with 13 bases lying between them. CDR1 is MNHEY and CDR2 is SVGAGI in the germline V gene. The CDR3 spans 15 residues. These data originate in a study of T cells in Graves' hyperthyroidism and ophthalmopathy. General observations from the study: Researchers found most expanded thyroid clonotypes above 0.001 in blood as well.

Regions amplified from RNA transcripts were the TCR beta CDR3 regions. Initially, a first-round RT-PCR of the TCR CDR3 employed the HTBI primer set. From the multiplex PCR reads, TCRdb called clonotypes with MiXCR, one entry per CDR3 protein. Here the sample spans nearly 600,000 distinct CDR3 sequences, approximately 14% being singletons. At least 3 on the Clinical Activity Score was recorded for ophthalmopathy patients, who also had NOSPECS grade at least 4 and duration under 3 months. Not enrolled were patients with uncontrolled infection, other autoimmune disease, pregnancy or lactation. Based on clinical symptoms, serum thyroxine and TRAb, thyroid ultrasound and orbital computed tomography, diagnoses were reached.

Sample: blood. This TCR came from a woman younger than 35 with Graves' ophthalmopathy. J is TRBJ1-6 and V is TRBV6-5; D might be TRBD1 (5 bases). CDR3 sequence reads: CASSLSGHPNSPLHF. The CDR3 coding sequence is TGTGCCAGCAGTTTATCGGGGCATCCTAATTCACCCCTCCACTTT.